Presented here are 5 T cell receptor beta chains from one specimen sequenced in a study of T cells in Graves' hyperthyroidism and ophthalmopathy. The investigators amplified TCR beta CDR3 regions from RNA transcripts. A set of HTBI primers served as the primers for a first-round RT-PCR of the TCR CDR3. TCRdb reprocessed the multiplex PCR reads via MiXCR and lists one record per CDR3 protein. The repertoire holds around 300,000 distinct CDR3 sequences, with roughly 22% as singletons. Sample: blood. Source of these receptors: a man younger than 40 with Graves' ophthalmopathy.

The CDR3 DNA sequence: TGTGCCAGCTCACCGGTTGGCCCAGCCAAAAACATTCAGTACTTC. Its translation is CASSPVGPAKNIQYF. The gene calls are TRBV18 and TRBJ2-4; unclear D gene. Trimming shortened V by 3 bases and J by 0 bases, and 9 bases separated the two germline ends. Germline CDR1 and CDR2: KGHSH and LQKENI. This CDR3 has 15 residues.

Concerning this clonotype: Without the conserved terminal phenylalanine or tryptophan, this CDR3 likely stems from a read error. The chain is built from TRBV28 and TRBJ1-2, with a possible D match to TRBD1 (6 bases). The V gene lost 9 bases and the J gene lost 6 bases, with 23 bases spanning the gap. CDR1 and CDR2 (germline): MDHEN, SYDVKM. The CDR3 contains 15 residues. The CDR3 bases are TGTGCCAGTAGGGGGATGCGGCGGGTGGAGAATGGCTACACCCTC. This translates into CASRGMRRVENGYTL.

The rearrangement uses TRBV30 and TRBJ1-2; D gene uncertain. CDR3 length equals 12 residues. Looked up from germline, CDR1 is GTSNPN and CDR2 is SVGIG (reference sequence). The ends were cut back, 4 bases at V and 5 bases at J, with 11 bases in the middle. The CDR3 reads CAWNVVGYGYTF. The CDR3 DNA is TGTGCCTGGAATGTTGTAGGATATGGCTACACCTTC.

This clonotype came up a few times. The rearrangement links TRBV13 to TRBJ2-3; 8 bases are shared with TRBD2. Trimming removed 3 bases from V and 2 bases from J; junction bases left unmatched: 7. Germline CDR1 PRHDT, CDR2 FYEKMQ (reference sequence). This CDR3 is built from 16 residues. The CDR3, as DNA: TGTGCCAGCAGCTTTAACGGGAGGGGTTCCACAGATACGCAGTATTTT. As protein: CASSFNGRGSTDTQYF.

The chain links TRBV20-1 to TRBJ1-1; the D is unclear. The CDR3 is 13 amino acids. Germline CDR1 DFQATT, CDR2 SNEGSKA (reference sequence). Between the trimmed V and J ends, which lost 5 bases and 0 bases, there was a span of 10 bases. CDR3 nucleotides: TGCAGTGCTCCGCGGGCGTTGAACACTGAAGCTTTCTTT. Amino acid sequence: CSAPRALNTEAFF.